Sequencing of this TCR beta chain was carried out in a study of T cells expressing NK-cell markers. Turning to the study itself: With respect to HCMV, most of the eight sequenced donors were seropositive, and one was seronegative.

Notes on this clonotype: No antigen is known for it.

The authors made TCR beta cDNA libraries by 5'RACE template switching. This switching added a universal primer site and UMIs. One entry per CDR3 protein, without DNA, is what TCRdb gives after re-calling the 5' RACE reads. The sample holds some 150,000 distinct CDR3 sequences. Findings of the study overall: The study found these clonotypes also leading the CD3+CD56-NKG2C+ fraction in a few donors. Six or seven donors carried dominant NKG2C+ clonotypes that made up about 1.0-7.0% of their CD8+ T cells.

Germline lookup yields CDR1 LNHDA and CDR2 SQIVND (reference sequence). The CDR3 is made up of 13 amino acids. The sequence derives from a man in his late teens or twenties in good health. Sequencing was performed on blood T cells: a sorted CD56 or NKG2C T cell subset, CD4+ or CD8+ T cells, or bulk PBMC T cells (not recorded which). The genes are TRBV19 and TRBJ2-5; with no DNA, the TCRdb D assignment of TRBD2 cannot be verified. The CDR3: CASSIGTGGTQYF.